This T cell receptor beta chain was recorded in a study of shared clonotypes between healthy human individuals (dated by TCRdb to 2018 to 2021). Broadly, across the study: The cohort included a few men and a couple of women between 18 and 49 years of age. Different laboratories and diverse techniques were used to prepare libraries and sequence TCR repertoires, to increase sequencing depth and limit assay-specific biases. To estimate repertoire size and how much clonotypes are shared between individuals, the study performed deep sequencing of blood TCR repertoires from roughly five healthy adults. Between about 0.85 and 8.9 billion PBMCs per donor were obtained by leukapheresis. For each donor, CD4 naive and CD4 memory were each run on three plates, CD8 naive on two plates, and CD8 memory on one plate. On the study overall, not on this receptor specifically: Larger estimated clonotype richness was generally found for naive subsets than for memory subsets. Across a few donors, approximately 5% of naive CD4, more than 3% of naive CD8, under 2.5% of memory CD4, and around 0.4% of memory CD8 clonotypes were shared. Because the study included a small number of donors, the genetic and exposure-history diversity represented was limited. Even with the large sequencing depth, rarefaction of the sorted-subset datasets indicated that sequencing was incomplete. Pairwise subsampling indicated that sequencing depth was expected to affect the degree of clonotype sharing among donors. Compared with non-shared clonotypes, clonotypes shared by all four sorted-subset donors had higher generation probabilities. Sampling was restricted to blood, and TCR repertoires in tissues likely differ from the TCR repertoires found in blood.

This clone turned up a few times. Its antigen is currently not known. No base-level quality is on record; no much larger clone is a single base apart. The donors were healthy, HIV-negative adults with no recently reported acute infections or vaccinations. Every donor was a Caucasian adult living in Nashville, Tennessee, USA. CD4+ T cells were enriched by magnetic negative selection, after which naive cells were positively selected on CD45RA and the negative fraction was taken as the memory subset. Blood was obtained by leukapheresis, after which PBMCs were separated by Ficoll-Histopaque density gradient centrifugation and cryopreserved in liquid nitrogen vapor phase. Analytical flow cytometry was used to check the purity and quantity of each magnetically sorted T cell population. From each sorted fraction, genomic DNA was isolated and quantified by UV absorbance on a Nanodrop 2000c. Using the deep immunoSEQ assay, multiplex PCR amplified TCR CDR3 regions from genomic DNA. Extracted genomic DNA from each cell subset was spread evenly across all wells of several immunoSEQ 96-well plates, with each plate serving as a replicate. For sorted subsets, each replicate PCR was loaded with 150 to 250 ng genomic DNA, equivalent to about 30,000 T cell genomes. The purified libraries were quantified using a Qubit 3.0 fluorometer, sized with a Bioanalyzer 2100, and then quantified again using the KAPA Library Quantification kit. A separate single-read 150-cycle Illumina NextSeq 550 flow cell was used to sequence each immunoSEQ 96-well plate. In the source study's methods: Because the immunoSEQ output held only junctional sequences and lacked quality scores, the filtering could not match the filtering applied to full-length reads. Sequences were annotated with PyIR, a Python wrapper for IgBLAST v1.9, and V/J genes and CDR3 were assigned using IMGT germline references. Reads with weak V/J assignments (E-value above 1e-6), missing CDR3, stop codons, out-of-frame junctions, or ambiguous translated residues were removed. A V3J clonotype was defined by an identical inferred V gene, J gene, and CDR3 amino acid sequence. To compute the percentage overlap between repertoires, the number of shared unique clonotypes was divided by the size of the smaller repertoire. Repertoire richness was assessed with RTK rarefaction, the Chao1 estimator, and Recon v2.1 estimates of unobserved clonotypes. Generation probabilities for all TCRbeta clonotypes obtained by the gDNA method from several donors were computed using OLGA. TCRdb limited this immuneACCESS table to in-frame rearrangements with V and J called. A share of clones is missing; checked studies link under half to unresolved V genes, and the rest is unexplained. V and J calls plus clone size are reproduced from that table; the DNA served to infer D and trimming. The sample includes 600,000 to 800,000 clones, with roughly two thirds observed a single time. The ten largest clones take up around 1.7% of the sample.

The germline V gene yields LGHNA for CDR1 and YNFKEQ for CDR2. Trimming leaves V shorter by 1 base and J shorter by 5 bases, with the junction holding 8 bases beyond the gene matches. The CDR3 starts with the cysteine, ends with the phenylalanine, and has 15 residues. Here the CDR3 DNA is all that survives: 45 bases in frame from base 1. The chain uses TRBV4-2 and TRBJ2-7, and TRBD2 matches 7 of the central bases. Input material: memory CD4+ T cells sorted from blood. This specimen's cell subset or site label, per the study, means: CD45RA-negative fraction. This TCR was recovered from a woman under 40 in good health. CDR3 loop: CASSQGGAGRHEQYF. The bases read TGTGCCAGCAGCCAAGGTGGAGCGGGGCGGCACGAGCAGTACTTC.